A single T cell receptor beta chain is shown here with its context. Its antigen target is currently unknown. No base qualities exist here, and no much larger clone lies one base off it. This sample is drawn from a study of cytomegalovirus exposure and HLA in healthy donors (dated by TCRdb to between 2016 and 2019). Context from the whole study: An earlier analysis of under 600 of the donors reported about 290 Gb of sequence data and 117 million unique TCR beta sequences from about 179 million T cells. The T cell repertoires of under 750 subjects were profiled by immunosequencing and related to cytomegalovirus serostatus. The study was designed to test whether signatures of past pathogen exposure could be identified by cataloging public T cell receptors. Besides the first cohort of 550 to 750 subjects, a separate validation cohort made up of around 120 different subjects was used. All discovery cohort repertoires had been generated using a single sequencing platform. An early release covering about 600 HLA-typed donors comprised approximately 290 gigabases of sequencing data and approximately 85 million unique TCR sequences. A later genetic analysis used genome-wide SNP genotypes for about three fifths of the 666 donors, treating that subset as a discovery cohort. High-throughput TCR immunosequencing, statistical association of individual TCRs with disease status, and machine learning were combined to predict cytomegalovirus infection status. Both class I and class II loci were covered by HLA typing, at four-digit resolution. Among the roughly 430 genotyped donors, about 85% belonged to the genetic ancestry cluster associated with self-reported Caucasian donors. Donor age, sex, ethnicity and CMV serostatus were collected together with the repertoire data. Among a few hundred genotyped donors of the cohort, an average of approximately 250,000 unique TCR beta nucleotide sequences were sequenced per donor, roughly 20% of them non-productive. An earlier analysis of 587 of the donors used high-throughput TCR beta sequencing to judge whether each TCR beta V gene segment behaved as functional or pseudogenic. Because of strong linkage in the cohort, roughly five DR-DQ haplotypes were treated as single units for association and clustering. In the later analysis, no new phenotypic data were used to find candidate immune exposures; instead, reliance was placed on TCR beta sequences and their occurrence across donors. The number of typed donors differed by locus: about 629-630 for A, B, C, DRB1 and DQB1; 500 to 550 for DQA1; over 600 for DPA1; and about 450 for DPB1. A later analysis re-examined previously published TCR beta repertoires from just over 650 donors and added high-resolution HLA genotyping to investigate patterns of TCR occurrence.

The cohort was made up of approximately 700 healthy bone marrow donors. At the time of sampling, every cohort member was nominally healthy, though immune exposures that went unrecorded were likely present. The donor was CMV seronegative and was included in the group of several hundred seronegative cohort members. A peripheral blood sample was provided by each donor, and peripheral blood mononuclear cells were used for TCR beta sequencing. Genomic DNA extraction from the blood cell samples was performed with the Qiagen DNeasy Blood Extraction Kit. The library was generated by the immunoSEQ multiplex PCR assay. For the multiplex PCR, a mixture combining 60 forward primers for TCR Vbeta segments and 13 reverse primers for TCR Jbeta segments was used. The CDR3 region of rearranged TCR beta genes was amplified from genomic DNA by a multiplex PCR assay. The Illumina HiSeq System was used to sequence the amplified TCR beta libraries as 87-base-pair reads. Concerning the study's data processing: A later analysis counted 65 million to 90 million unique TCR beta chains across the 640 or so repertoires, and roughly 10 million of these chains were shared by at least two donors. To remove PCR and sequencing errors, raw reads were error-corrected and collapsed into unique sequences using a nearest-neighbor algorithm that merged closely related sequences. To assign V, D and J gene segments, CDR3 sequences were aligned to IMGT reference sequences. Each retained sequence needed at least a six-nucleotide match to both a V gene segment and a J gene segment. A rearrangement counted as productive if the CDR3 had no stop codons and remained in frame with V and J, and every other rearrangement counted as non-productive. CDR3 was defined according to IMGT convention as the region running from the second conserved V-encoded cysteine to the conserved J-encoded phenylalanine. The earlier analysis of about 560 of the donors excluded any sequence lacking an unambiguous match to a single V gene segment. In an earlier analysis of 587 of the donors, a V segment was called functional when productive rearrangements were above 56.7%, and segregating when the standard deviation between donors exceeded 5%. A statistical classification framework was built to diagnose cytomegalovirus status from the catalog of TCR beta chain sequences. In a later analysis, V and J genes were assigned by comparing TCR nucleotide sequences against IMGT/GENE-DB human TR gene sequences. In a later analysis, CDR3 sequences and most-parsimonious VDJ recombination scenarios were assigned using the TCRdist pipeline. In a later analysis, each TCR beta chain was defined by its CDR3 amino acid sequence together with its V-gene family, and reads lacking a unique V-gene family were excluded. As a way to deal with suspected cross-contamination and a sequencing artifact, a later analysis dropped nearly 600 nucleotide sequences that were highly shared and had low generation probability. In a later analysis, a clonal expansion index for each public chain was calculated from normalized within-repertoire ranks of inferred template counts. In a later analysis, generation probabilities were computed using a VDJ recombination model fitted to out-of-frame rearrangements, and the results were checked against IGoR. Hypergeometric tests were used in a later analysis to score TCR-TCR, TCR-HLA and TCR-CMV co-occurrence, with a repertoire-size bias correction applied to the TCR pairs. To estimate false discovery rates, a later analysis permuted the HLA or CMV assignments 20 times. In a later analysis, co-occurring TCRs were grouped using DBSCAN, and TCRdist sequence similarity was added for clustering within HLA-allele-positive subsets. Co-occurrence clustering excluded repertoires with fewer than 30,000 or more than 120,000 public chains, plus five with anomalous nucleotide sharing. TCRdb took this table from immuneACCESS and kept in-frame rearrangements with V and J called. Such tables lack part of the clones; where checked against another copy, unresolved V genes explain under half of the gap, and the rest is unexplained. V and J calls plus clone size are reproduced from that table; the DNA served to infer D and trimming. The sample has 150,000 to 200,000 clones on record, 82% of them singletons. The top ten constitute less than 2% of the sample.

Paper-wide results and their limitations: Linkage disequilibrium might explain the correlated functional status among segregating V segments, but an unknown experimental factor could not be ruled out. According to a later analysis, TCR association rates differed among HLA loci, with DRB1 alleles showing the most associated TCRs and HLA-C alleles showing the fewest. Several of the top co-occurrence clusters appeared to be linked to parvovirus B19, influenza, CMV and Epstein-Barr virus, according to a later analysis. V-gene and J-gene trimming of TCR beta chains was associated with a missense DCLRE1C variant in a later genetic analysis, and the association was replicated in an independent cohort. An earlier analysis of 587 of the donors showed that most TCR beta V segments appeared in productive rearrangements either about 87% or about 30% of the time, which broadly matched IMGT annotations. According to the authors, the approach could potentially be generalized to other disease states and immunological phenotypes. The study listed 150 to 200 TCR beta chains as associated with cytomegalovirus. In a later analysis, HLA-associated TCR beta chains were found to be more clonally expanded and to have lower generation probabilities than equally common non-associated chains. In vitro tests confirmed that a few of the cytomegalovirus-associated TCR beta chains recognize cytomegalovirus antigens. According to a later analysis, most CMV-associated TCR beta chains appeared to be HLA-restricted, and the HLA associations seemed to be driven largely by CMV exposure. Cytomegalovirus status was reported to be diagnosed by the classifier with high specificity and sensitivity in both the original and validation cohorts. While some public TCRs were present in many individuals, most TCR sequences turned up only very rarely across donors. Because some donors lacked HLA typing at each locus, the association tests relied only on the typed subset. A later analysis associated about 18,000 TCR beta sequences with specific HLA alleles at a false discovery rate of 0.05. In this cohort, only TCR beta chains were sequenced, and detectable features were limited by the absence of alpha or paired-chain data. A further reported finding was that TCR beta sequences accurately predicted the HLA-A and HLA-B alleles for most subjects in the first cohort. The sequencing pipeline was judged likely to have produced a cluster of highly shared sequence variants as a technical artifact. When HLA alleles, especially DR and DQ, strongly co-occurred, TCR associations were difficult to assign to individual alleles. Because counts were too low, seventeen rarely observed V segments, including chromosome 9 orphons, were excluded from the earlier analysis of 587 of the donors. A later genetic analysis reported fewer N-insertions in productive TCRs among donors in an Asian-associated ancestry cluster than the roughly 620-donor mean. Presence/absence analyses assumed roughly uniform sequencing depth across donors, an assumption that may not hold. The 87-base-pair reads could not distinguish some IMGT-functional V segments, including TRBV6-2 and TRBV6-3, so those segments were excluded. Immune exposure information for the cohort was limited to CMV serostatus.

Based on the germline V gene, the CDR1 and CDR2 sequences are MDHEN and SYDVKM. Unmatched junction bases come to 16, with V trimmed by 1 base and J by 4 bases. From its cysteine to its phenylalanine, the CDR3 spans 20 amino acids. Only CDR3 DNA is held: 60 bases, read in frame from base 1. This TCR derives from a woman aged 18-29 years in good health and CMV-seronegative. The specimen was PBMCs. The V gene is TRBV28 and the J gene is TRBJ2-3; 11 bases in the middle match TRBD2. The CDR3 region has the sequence CASSLSRLAGGGAAADTQYF. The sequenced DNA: TGTGCCAGCAGTTTATCCCGATTAGCGGGAGGGGGGGCGGCGGCAGATACGCAGTATTTT.